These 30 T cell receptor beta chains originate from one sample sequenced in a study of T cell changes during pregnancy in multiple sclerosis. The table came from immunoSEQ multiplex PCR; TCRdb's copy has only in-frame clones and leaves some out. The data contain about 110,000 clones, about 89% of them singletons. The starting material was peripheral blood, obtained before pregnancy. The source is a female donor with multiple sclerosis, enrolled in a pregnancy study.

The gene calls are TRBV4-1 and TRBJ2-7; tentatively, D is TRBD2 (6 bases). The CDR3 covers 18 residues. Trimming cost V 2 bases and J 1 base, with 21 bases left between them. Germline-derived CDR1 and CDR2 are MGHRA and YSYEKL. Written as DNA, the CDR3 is TGCGCCAGCAGCCAACCCCCCAGCGGGCTCCCGGGATCCTACGAGCAGTACTTC. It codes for CASSQPPSGLPGSYEQYF.

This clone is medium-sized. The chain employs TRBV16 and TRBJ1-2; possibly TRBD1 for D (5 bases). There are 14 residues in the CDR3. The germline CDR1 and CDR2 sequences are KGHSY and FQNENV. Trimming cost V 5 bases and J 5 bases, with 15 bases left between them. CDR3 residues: CASSIPQVLYGYTF. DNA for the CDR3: TGTGCCAGCAGCATACCACAGGTTCTTTATGGCTACACCTTC.

CDR3 nucleotides: TGTGCCAGTAGTATTTTGGGCCCCGGGGAGCTGTTTTTT. Translation gives CASSILGPGELFF. The chain uses TRBV19 and TRBJ2-2, with D hard to call. There are 13 residues in the CDR3. Trimming left V 3 bases short and J 6 bases short, with 8 bases between. Germline-derived CDR1 and CDR2 are LNHDA and SQIVND (reference sequence).

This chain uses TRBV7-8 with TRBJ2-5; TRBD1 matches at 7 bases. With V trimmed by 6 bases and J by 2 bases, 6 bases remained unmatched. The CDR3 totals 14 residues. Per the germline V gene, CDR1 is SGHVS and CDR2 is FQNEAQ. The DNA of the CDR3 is TGTGCCAGCAGACAGGGGCAACTTCAAGAGACCCAGTACTTC. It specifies CASRQGQLQETQYF.

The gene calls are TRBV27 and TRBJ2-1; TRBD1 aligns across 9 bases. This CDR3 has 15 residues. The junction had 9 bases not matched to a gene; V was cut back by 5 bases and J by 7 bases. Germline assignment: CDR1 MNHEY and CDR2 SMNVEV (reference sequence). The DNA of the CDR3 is TGTGCCAGCAGTGGGCCGGGACAGGGCTCGAATGAGCAGTTCTTC. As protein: CASSGPGQGSNEQFF.

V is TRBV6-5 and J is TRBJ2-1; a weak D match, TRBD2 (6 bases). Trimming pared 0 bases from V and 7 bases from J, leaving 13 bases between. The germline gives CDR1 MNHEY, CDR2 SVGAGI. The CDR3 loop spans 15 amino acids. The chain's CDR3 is CASSYSISGRNEQFF. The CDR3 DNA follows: TGTGCCAGCAGTTACTCGATTTCAGGGAGGAATGAGCAGTTCTTC.

For the CDR3, the DNA is TGTGCCAGCAGCTTAGTTACTAGCCGTGAGCAGTTCTTC. Residues: CASSLVTSREQFF. V gene TRBV7-9 combines with J gene TRBJ2-1; perhaps TRBD2 as D (6 bases). Germline CDR1 SEHNR, CDR2 FQNEAQ (reference sequence). V dropped 1 base and J dropped 9 bases, with 10 bases sitting between them. The CDR3 sequence is 13 residues long.

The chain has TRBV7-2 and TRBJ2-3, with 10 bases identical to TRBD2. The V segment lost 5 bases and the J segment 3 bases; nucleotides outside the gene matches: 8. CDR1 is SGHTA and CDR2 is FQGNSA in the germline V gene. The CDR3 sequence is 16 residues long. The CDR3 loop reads CASSPKRGGWTDTQYF. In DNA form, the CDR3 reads TGTGCCAGCAGCCCCAAGCGGGGGGGTTGGACAGATACGCAGTATTTT.

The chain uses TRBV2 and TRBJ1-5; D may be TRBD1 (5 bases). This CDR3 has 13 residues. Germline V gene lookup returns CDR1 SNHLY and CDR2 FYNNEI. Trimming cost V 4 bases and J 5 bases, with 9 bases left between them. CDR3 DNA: TGTGCCAGCAGTGGGGGGGACTATCAGCCCCAGCATTTT. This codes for CASSGGDYQPQHF. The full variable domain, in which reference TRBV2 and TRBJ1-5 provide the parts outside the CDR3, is EPEVTQTPSHQVTQMGQEVILRCVPISNHLYFYWYRQILGQKVEFLVSFYNNEISEKSEIFDDQFSVERPDGSNFTLKIRSTKLEDSAMYFCASSGGDYQPQHFGDGTRLSIL.

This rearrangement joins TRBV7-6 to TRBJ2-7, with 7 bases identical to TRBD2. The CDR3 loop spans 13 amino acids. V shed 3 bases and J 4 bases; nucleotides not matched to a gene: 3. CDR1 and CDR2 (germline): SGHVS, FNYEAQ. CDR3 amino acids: CASSLGEGYEQYF. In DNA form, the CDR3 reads TGTGCCAGCAGCTTGGGGGAGGGTTACGAGCAGTACTTC.

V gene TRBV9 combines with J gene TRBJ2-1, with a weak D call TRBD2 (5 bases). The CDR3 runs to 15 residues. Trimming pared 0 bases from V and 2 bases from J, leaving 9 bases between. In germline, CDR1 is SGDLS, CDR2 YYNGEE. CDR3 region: CASSVDGEPYNEQFF. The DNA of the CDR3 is TGTGCCAGCAGCGTAGATGGGGAGCCCTACAATGAGCAGTTCTTC.

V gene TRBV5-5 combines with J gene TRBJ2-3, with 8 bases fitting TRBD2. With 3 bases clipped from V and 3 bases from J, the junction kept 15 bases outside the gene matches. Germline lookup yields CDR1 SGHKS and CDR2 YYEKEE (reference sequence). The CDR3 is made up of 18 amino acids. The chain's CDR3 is CASSWYSGGGLGTDTQYF. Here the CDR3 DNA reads TGTGCCAGCAGCTGGTACTCCGGCGGGGGGCTGGGGACAGATACGCAGTATTTT. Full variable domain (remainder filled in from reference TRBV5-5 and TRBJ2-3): DAGVTQSPTHLIKTRGQQVTLRCSPISGHKSVSWYQQVLGQGPQFIFQYYEKEERGRGNFPDRFSARQFPNYSSELNVNALLLGDSALYLCASSWYSGGGLGTDTQYFGPGTRLTVL.

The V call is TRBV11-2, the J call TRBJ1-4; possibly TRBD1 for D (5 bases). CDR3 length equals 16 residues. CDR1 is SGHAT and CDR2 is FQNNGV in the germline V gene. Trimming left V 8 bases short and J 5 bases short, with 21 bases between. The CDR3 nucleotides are TGTGCCAGCCGGGGGGGGACGCGCGCGGGAAATGAAAAACTGTTTTTT. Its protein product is CASRGGTRAGNEKLFF.

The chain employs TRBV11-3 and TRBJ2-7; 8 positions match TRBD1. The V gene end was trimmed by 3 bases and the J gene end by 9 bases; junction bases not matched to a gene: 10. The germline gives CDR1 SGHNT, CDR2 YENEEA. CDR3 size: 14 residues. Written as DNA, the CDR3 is TGTGCCAGCAGCTTCCGGGACAGGCCACGCAGGCAGTACTTC. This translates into CASSFRDRPRRQYF.

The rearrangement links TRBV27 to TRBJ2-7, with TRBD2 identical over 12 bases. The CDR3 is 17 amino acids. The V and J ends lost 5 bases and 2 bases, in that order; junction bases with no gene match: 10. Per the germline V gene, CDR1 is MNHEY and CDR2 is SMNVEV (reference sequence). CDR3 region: CASSPRPGLAGTYEQYF. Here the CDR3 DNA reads TGTGCCAGCAGTCCCCGGCCCGGACTAGCGGGAACCTACGAGCAGTACTTC.

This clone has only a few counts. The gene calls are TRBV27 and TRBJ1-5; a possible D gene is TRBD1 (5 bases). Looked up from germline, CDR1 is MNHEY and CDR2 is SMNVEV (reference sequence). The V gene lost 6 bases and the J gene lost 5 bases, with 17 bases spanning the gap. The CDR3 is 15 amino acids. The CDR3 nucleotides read TGTGCCAGCAGGTCCGCGGGGCTCGGGTATCAGCCCCAGCATTTT. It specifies CASRSAGLGYQPQHF.

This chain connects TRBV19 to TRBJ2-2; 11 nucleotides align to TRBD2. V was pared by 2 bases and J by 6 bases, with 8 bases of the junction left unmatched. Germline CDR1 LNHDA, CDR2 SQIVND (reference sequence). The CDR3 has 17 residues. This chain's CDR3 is CASSIYSGGADAGELFF. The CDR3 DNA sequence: TGTGCCAGTAGTATATATAGCGGGGGGGCTGACGCCGGGGAGCTGTTTTTT.

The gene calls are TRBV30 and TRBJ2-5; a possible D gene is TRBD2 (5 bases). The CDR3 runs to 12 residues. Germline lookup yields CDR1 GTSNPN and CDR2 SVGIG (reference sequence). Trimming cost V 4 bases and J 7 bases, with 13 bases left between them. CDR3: CAWTAEAGTQYF. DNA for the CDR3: TGTGCCTGGACAGCGGAGGCCGGGACCCAGTACTTC.

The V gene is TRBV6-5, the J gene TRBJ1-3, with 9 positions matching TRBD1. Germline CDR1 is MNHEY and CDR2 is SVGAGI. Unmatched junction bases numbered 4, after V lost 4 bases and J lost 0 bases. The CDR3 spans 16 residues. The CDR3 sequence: CASSLVTGGSGNTIYF. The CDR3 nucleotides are TGTGCCAGCAGTTTGGTGACAGGGGGCTCTGGAAACACCATATATTTT.

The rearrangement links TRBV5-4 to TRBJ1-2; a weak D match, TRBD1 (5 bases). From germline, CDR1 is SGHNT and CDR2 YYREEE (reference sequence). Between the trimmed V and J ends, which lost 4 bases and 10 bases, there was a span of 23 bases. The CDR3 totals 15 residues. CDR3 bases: TGTGCCAGCAGCCTAGGTCGAAGGGGAAATGATGACTACACCTTC. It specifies CASSLGRRGNDDYTF.

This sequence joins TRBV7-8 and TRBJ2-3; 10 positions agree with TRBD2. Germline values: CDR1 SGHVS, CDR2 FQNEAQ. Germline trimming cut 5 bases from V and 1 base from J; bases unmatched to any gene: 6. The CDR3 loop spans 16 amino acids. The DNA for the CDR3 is TGTGCCAGCAGCCCGCTAGCGGGAGTTGGCACAGATACGCAGTATTTT. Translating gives CASSPLAGVGTDTQYF.

CDR3 DNA: TGTGCCAGCAGTGAGGACAGCTTCAACTATGGCTACACCTTC. Translating gives CASSEDSFNYGYTF. V gene TRBV2 combines with J gene TRBJ1-2; tentatively, D is TRBD1 (6 bases). V dropped 3 bases and J dropped 2 bases, with 10 bases sitting between them. Germline V gives CDR1 SNHLY, CDR2 FYNNEI. The CDR3 length is 14 residues.

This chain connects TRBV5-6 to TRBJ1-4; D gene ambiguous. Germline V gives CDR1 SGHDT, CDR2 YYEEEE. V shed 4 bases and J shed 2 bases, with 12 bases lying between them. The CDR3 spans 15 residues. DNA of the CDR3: TGTGCCAGCAGCGAGGCCGTATGGACTAATGAAAAACTGTTTTTT. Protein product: CASSEAVWTNEKLFF. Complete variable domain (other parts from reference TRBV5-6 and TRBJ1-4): DAGVTQSPTHLIKTRGQQVTLRCSPKSGHDTVSWYQQALGQGPQFIFQYYEEEERQRGNFPDRFSGHQFPNYSSELNVNALLLGDSALYLCASSEAVWTNEKLFFGSGTQLSVL.

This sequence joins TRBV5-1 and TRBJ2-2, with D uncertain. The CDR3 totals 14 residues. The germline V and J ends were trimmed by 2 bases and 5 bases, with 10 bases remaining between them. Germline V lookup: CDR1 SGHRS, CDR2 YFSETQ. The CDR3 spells CASSFLVTTGELFF. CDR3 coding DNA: TGCGCCAGCAGCTTCCTCGTCACAACCGGGGAGCTGTTTTTT.

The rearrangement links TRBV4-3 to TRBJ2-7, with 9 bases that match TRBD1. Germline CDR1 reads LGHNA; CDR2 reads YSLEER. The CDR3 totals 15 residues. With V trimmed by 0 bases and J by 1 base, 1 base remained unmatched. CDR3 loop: CASSQEQGASYEQYF. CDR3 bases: TGCGCCAGCAGCCAAGAACAGGGGGCATCCTACGAGCAGTACTTC.

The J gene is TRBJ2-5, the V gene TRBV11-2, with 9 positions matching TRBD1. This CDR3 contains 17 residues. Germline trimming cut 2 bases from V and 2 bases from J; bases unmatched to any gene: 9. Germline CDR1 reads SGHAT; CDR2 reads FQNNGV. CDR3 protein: CASSLSLGQGYQETQYF. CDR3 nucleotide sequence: TGTGCCAGCAGCTTATCCCTGGGACAGGGCTATCAAGAGACCCAGTACTTC.

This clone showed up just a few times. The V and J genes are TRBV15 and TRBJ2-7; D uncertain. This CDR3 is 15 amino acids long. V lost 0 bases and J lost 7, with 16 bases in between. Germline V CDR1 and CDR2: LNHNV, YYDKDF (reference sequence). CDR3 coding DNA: TGTGCCACCAGCAGAGATGATGGTCGAGGTAGGGAGCAGTACTTC. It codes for CATSRDDGRGREQYF.

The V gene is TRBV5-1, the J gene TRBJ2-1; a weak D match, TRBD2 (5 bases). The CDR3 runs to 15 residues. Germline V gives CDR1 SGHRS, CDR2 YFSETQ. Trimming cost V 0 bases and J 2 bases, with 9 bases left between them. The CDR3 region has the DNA TGCGCCAGCAGCTTGGCTAGCACCACCTACAATGAGCAGTTCTTC. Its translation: CASSLASTTYNEQFF.

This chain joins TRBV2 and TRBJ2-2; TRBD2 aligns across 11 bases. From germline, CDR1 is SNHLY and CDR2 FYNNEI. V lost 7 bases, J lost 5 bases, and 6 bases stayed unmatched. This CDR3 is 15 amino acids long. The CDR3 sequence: CASTIRTSGTGELFF. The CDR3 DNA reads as TGTGCCAGCACCATCCGGACTAGCGGGACCGGGGAGCTGTTTTTT.

Here the CDR3 DNA reads TGTGCCAGCAGCGTGGGACTAGCTCGCACAGATACGCAGTATTTT. The encoded protein is CASSVGLARTDTQYF. The chain joins TRBV9 to TRBJ2-3; 9 bases line up with TRBD2. CDR3 length: 15 residues. V was pared by 2 bases and J by 1 base, with 2 bases of the junction left unmatched. Germline loops: CDR1 SGDLS, CDR2 YYNGEE.